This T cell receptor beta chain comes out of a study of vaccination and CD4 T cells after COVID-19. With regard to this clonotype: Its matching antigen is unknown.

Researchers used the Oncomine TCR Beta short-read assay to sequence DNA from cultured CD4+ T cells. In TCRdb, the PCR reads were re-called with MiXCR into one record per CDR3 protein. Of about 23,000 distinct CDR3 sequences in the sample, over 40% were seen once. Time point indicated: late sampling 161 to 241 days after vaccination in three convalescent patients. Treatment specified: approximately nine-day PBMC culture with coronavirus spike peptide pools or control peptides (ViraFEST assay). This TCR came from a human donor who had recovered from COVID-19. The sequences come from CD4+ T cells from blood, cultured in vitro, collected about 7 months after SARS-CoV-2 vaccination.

For the CDR3, the DNA is TGTGCCAGCCGATCAGTAGGGGTTTCACCCCTCCACTTT. This gives the protein CASRSVGVSPLHF. The chain joins TRBV27 to TRBJ1-6; maybe TRBD1 (5 bases). Trimming took 8 bases from V and 9 from J, leaving 14 bases between them. The CDR3 contains 13 residues. Germline V CDR1 and CDR2: MNHEY, SMNVEV (reference sequence).